Shown below are 32 T cell receptor beta chains from a single sample sequenced in a study of cytomegalovirus exposure and HLA in healthy donors. The PCR used 60 Vbeta and 13 Jbeta primers. The table came from immunoSEQ multiplex PCR; TCRdb's copy has only in-frame clones and leaves some out. Of over 100,000 clones in the sample, 79% were seen once. Sequencing was performed on PBMCs. Every receptor here comes from a woman under 30 in good health and CMV-seropositive.

V is TRBV4-1 and J is TRBJ1-6; no reliable D call. Deletions cut 1 base from V and 6 bases from J, with 13 bases between. The CDR3 extends over 16 amino acids. CDR1 MGHRA and CDR2 YSYEKL come from the germline V gene. The CDR3 DNA sequence: TGCGCCAGCAGCCAAGGCCGGGTGTCGGGTAATTCACCCCTCCACTTT. This encodes CASSQGRVSGNSPLHF.

The chain couples TRBV9 to TRBJ2-4; 9 bases map to TRBD2. This CDR3 contains 16 residues. The V gene end was trimmed by 0 bases and the J gene end by 0 bases; junction bases not matched to a gene: 1. The V gene's germline CDR1 is SGDLS and CDR2 YYNGEE. CDR3 residues: CASSVELAGAKNIQYF. CDR3 nucleotides: TGTGCCAGCAGCGTAGAACTAGCGGGAGCCAAAAACATTCAGTACTTC.

This rearrangement joins TRBV5-1 to TRBJ1-1, with D uncertain. CDR3 length equals 15 residues. The V gene's germline CDR1 is SGHRS and CDR2 YFSETQ. V lost 5 bases, J lost 1 base, and 15 bases lay in between. CDR3 amino acids: CASRLLAAGNTEAFF. In nucleotides, the CDR3 is TGCGCCAGCAGATTGTTGGCCGCGGGGAACACTGAAGCTTTCTTT. Looking up the rest from reference TRBV5-1 and TRBJ1-1 gives the full variable domain: KAGVTQTPRYLIKTRGQQVTLSCSPISGHRSVSWYQQTPGQGLQFLFEYFSETQRNKGNFPGRFSGRQFSNSRSEMNVSTLELGDSALYLCASRLLAAGNTEAFFGQGTRLTVV.

This chain uses TRBV9 with TRBJ2-1; D is undetermined. From germline, CDR1 is SGDLS and CDR2 YYNGEE. This CDR3 contains 15 residues. Trimming shortened V by 4 bases and J by 3 bases, and 14 bases separated the two germline ends. CDR3 amino acids: CASSRIVESYNEQFF. In nucleotides, the CDR3 is TGTGCCAGCAGCCGCATCGTGGAGAGCTACAATGAGCAGTTCTTC.

This clone was detected only a few times. The genes are TRBV25-1 and TRBJ2-3, with TRBD1 identical over 9 bases. The CDR3 length is 16 residues. The germline V gene has CDR1 MGHDK and CDR2 SYGVNS. Trimming removed 5 bases from V and 4 bases from J; junction bases left unmatched: 10. For the CDR3, the DNA is TGTGCCAGCAGTCCCTCTCCGGGACAGGGTTCAGATACGCAGTATTTT. Protein sequence: CASSPSPGQGSDTQYF.

The CDR3 here is CASSLSPRTGFTDTQYF. CDR3 nucleotide sequence: TGTGCCAGCAGTTTATCCCCGCGGACAGGATTCACAGATACGCAGTATTTT. The chain is built from TRBV27 and TRBJ2-3, with 7 bases fitting TRBD1. The CDR3 runs to 17 residues. CDR1 and CDR2 from the germline V gene are MNHEY and SMNVEV (reference sequence). V lost 0 bases to trimming and J lost 2 bases; unmatched junction nucleotides: 8.

V is TRBV18 and J is TRBJ1-1, with a tentative D call TRBD1 (6 bases). This CDR3 is 13 amino acids long. Germline V lookup: CDR1 KGHSH, CDR2 LQKENI. The V end lost 8 bases, the J end lost 3 bases, and 13 bases lay between the germline ends. The CDR3 region has the DNA TGTGCCAGCCTAACACAGGGATACACTGAAGCTTTCTTT. This sequence encodes CASLTQGYTEAFF.

The gene calls are TRBV25-1 and TRBJ1-1; TRBD1 agrees at 7 bases. The CDR3 covers 16 residues. Germline V gene data show CDR1 as MGHDK and CDR2 as SYGVNS. Losses at the gene ends were 5 bases for V and 1 base for J; bases not matched to a gene: 10. The CDR3: CASSSPRQGGNTEAFF. The CDR3 DNA reads as TGTGCCAGCAGTTCCCCCCGACAGGGCGGGAACACTGAAGCTTTCTTT. Full variable domain (outside the CDR3, taken from reference TRBV25-1 and TRBJ1-1): EADIYQTPRYLVIGTGKKITLECSQTMGHDKMYWYQQDPGMELHLIHYSYGVNSTEKGDLSSESTVSRIRTEHFPLTLESARPSHTSQYLCASSSPRQGGNTEAFFGQGTRLTVV.

This clone has only one observation. The chain combines TRBV5-1 with TRBJ2-7; a weak D match, TRBD2 (6 bases). The CDR3 totals 16 residues. Germline V gene lookup returns CDR1 SGHRS and CDR2 YFSETQ. Trimming shortened V by 5 bases and J by 0 bases, and 18 bases separated the two germline ends. The DNA for the CDR3 is TGCGCCAGCAGGGAGGGAGTGGACCTCCGCTCCTACGAGCAGTACTTC. This sequence encodes CASREGVDLRSYEQYF.

The chain combines TRBV5-1 with TRBJ1-5, with D uncertain. V gave up 4 bases and J gave up 7 bases, with 18 bases separating them. Per the germline V gene, CDR1 is SGHRS and CDR2 is YFSETQ. The CDR3 spans 15 residues. The CDR3 loop is CASSEASGSGQPQHF. The CDR3 DNA follows: TGCGCCAGCAGCGAGGCCTCCGGGTCGGGGCAGCCCCAGCATTTT.

This clone was seen more than once but under ten times. The rearrangement links TRBV2 to TRBJ1-5; 7 positions agree with TRBD1. The CDR3 covers 18 residues. The V segment lost 7 bases and the J segment 0 bases; nucleotides outside the gene matches: 15. The germline V gene encodes CDR1 SNHLY and CDR2 FYNNEI. CDR3 amino acids: CASTRRPGGLFSNQPQHF. The CDR3 bases are TGTGCCAGCACTCGAAGGCCAGGGGGGCTTTTTAGCAATCAGCCCCAGCATTTT.

As DNA, the CDR3 is TGTGCCAGCAGCTTACATAGACAGGGCGATCAGCCCCAGCATTTT. It encodes CASSLHRQGDQPQHF. V usage is TRBV7-8 and J usage is TRBJ1-5; 7 bases align to TRBD1. The germline gives CDR1 SGHVS, CDR2 FQNEAQ. With V trimmed by 2 bases and J by 5 bases, 6 bases remained unmatched. CDR3 length: 15 residues.

The V call is TRBV27, the J call TRBJ1-1, with 8 bases identical to TRBD1. There are 12 residues in the CDR3. Losses at the gene ends were 6 bases for V and 5 bases for J; bases not matched to a gene: 2. The germline gives CDR1 MNHEY, CDR2 SMNVEV (reference sequence). CDR3 bases: TGTGCCAGCAGGACAGGGGAGACTGAAGCTTTCTTT. Its translation: CASRTGETEAFF.

This clone came up once. This chain connects TRBV5-1 to TRBJ1-1, with D tentatively TRBD1 (5 bases). CDR1 is SGHRS and CDR2 is YFSETQ in the germline V gene. The germline V and J ends were trimmed by 5 bases and 1 base, with 12 bases remaining between them. CDR3 length: 14 residues. The CDR3 DNA reads as TGCGCCAGCAGGCGGGACGGGCCGAACACTGAAGCTTTCTTT. It is translated as CASRRDGPNTEAFF.

This clone was observed a few times. The CDR3 loop reads CASSQDRTSGKNIQYF. The CDR3 region has the DNA TGCGCCAGCAGCCAAGATCGGACTAGCGGCAAAAACATTCAGTACTTC. The genes are TRBV4-1 and TRBJ2-4; 10 bases map to TRBD2. J lost 3 bases, V lost 0 bases, and 2 bases had no gene match. Looked up from germline, CDR1 is MGHRA and CDR2 is YSYEKL. This CDR3 contains 16 residues.

The gene calls are TRBV4-2 and TRBJ2-2; no clear D gene. CDR1 and CDR2 from the germline V gene are LGHNA and YNFKEQ. Trimming cost V 0 bases and J 5 bases, with 7 bases left between them. There are 14 residues in the CDR3. CDR3 DNA: TGTGCCAGCAGCCAAGATAGAGCAACCGGGGAGCTGTTTTTT. It encodes CASSQDRATGELFF.

This chain joins TRBV19 and TRBJ1-5; 10 bases fit TRBD1. Per the germline V gene, CDR1 is LNHDA and CDR2 is SQIVND (reference sequence). With V trimmed by 7 bases and J by 0 bases, 9 bases remained unmatched. The CDR3 totals 17 residues. The CDR3 DNA is TGTGCCAGTACCTCCGGGACAGGGGATCTTAGCAATCAGCCCCAGCATTTT. Amino acid sequence: CASTSGTGDLSNQPQHF.

CDR3 sequence reads: CASSSDRDRGLTF. CDR3 DNA sequence: TGTGCCAGCTCATCTGACAGGGATAGGGGGCTCACCTTC. V usage is TRBV18 and J usage is TRBJ1-2, with 7 bases identical to TRBD1. Germline loops: CDR1 KGHSH, CDR2 LQKENI. V was pared by 5 bases and J by 13 bases, with 13 bases of the junction left unmatched. The CDR3 totals 13 residues. The full variable domain, completed using reference TRBV18 and TRBJ1-2, is NAGVMQNPRHLVRRRGQEARLRCSPMKGHSHVYWYRQLPEEGLKFMVYLQKENIIDESGMPKERFSAEFPKEGPSILRIQQVVRGDSAAYFCASSSDRDRGLTFGSGTRLTVV.

CDR3 sequence reads: CASSKTSGSVNEQFF. The CDR3 region has the DNA TGTGCCAGCAGCAAGACTAGCGGGAGTGTCAATGAGCAGTTCTTC. The chain employs TRBV7-9 and TRBJ2-1, with 12 bases lining up with TRBD2. With V trimmed by 5 bases and J by 6 bases, 5 bases remained unmatched. The CDR3 spans 15 residues. CDR1 is SEHNR and CDR2 is FQNEAQ in the germline V gene (reference sequence).

This clone has only one observation. CDR3 protein: CASSQDSGQSSGANVLTF. As DNA, the CDR3 is TGCGCCAGCAGCCAAGATTCGGGACAGAGCTCTGGGGCCAACGTCCTGACTTTC. The chain combines TRBV4-1 with TRBJ2-6; 7 nucleotides line up with TRBD1. Germline V lookup: CDR1 MGHRA, CDR2 YSYEKL. V was clipped by 0 bases and J by 0 bases; unmatched bases: 5. The CDR3 consists of 18 residues.

In this sample, this clone turned up once. The genes are TRBV6-1 and TRBJ2-5; 9 bases fit TRBD1. V shed 7 bases and J 5 bases; nucleotides not matched to a gene: 5. The CDR3 runs 13 residues. Germline assignment: CDR1 MNHNS and CDR2 SASEGT. The CDR3 region has the DNA TGTGCCAGCAACAAGGACAGGGGCGAGACCCAGTACTTC. As protein: CASNKDRGETQYF.

The chain couples TRBV5-1 to TRBJ1-2; 8 nucleotides line up with TRBD1. Germline-derived CDR1 and CDR2 are SGHRS and YFSETQ. Trimming removed 0 bases from V and 7 bases from J; junction bases left unmatched: 5. The CDR3 extends over 14 amino acids. The CDR3 nucleotides are TGCGCCAGCAGCTTGGTAGGACAGGGTGGTGGCTACACCTTC. Its protein product is CASSLVGQGGGYTF.

The chain has TRBV5-1 and TRBJ2-5, with a weak D call TRBD1 (5 bases). V lost 0 bases, J lost 0 bases, and 6 bases lay in between. The CDR3 length is 14 residues. Germline CDR1 SGHRS, CDR2 YFSETQ. The CDR3 DNA follows: TGCGCCAGCAGCTTGGCGGACAACCAAGAGACCCAGTACTTC. Protein: CASSLADNQETQYF.

J is TRBJ2-7 and V is TRBV9; 7 bases match TRBD1. Germline V gives CDR1 SGDLS, CDR2 YYNGEE. This CDR3 is built from 15 residues. Trimming removed 0 bases from V and 1 base from J; junction bases left unmatched: 4. The CDR3 loop reads CASSVAGQLSYEQYF. For the CDR3, the DNA is TGTGCCAGCAGCGTAGCGGGACAGTTATCCTACGAGCAGTACTTC. Full variable domain (outside the CDR3, taken from reference TRBV9 and TRBJ2-7): DSGVTQTPKHLITATGQRVTLRCSPRSGDLSVYWYQQSLDQGLQFLIQYYNGEERAKGNILERFSAQQFPDLHSELNLSSLELGDSALYFCASSVAGQLSYEQYFGPGTRLTVT.

This clone was counted a few times. The V and J genes are TRBV5-1 and TRBJ2-1; D gene uncertain. CDR1 is SGHRS, CDR2 YFSETQ, per germline. The germline V and J ends were trimmed by 3 bases and 7 bases, with 14 bases remaining between them. The CDR3 is made up of 14 amino acids. The DNA for the CDR3 is TGCGCCAGCAGCTCCCAAGCGCCCGAGAATGAGCAGTTCTTC. Encoded protein: CASSSQAPENEQFF.

V gene TRBV7-9 combines with J gene TRBJ1-5, with a weak D call TRBD1 (5 bases). Germline values: CDR1 SEHNR, CDR2 FQNEAQ (reference sequence). This CDR3 has 15 residues. Trimming took 2 bases from V and 2 from J, leaving 10 bases between them. DNA of the CDR3: TGTGCCAGCAGCTTATTGGGGCCGGGCAATCAGCCCCAGCATTTT. This sequence encodes CASSLLGPGNQPQHF.

The CDR3 sequence: CASNDRDSYTEAFF. The CDR3 DNA sequence: TGTGCCAGCAACGACCGGGACTCGTACACTGAAGCTTTCTTT. This sequence joins TRBV12-1 and TRBJ1-1. TRBV12-1 is marked as a pseudogene. The CDR3 spans 14 residues.

V gene TRBV9 combines with J gene TRBJ2-2; maybe TRBD2 (6 bases). Trimming took off 1 base at V and 7 bases at J, with 14 bases between the two ends. The CDR3 totals 15 residues. Germline V gene lookup returns CDR1 SGDLS and CDR2 YYNGEE. This CDR3 reads CASSVISGVGGELFF. DNA for the CDR3: TGTGCCAGCAGCGTAATATCGGGAGTGGGCGGGGAGCTGTTTTTT.

This sequence joins TRBV2 and TRBJ1-2; no reliable D call. Germline V gene lookup returns CDR1 SNHLY and CDR2 FYNNEI. The CDR3 loop spans 13 amino acids. Between the trimmed V and J ends, which lost 3 bases and 1 base, there was a span of 6 bases. The CDR3, as DNA: TGTGCCAGCAGTGACGAGGGTAACTATGGCTACACCTTC. Translated, it gives CASSDEGNYGYTF.

This rearrangement joins TRBV5-1 to TRBJ1-4; D call uncertain. Germline CDR1 and CDR2: SGHRS and YFSETQ. The V gene lost 1 base and the J gene lost 7 bases, with 11 bases spanning the gap. CDR3 size: 14 residues. CDR3 loop: CASSLQGLGEKLFF. DNA for the CDR3: TGCGCCAGCAGCTTGCAAGGACTTGGTGAAAAACTGTTTTTT.

The genes are TRBV27 and TRBJ2-5; perhaps TRBD1 as D (5 bases). With 5 bases removed from V and 7 bases from J, the gap between germline ends came to 14 bases. This CDR3 contains 13 residues. Germline values: CDR1 MNHEY, CDR2 SMNVEV (reference sequence). CDR3 coding DNA: TGTGCCAGCAGTCCCCAAACAGGAACGACCCAGTACTTC. Translating it yields CASSPQTGTTQYF.

The chain uses TRBV28 and TRBJ2-6; D not certain. Germline values: CDR1 MDHEN, CDR2 SYDVKM. The CDR3 spans 17 residues. The V end lost 2 bases, the J end lost 3 bases, and 14 bases lay between the germline ends. CDR3: CASSLQALFRGANVLTF. In DNA, the CDR3 is TGTGCCAGCAGTTTACAGGCCCTTTTCCGTGGGGCCAACGTCCTGACTTTC.